This T cell receptor (beta chain) was recorded in a study of blood T cell repertoires in COVID-19. The wider study: From T cells, B-cell-depleted T cells, or PBMCs came the material, which was cDNA or gDNA.

TCRdb keeps only in-frame clones here, not all; method: immunoSEQ multiplex PCR. The sample has approximately 90,000 clones, 80% seen once. Germline V gene data show CDR1 as GTSNPN and CDR2 as SVGIG (reference sequence). J was trimmed by 0 bases and V by 3 bases; bases with no gene match: 11. The CDR3 extends over 17 amino acids. This receptor was obtained from a woman aged 80 or over with acute or convalescent COVID-19. The chain couples TRBV30 to TRBJ2-3; 8 nucleotides line up with TRBD2. Sequenced: peripheral blood. The CDR3 DNA is TGTGCCTGGAGGGGAGGTAGCGGGGCAAAAAGCACAGATACGCAGTATTTT. Amino acid sequence: CAWRGGSGAKSTDTQYF.